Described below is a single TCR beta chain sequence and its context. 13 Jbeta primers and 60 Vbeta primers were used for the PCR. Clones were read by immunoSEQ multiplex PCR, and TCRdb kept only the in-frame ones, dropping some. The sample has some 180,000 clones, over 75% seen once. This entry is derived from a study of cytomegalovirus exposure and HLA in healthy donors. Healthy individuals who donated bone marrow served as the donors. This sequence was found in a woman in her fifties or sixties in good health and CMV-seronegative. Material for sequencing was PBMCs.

CDR3 nucleotide sequence: TGTGCCAGCAGCCTTTCTAGCGGGAGGGCCCGGGATGAGCAGTTCTTC. It translates to CASSLSSGRARDEQFF. V and J are TRBV11-2 and TRBJ2-1; 12 bases map to TRBD2. Germline-derived CDR1 and CDR2 are SGHAT and FQNNGV. V dropped 5 bases and J dropped 8; count of bases not matched to a gene: 10. There are 16 residues in the CDR3. Together with reference TRBV11-2 and TRBJ2-1, the CDR3 gives the full variable domain: EAGVAQSPRYKIIEKRQSVAFWCNPISGHATLYWYQQILGQGPKLLIQFQNNGVVDDSQLPKDRFSAERLKGVDSTLKIQPAKLEDSAVYLCASSLSSGRARDEQFFGPGTRLTVL.